This T cell receptor beta chain was captured in a study of beta chain features in type 1 diabetes. Findings and caveats of the study: TCRB CDR3s were moderately but significantly shorter in Type 1 diabetes patients in all four CD4+ subsets. The study left unresolved whether HLA type influences TCRB rearrangement.

The sample holds a few counts of this clone. As yet, its antigen is unknown. Germline loops: CDR1 SGHDN, CDR2 FVKESK. V was cut by 0 bases and J by 0 bases, with 12 bases left in between. The CDR3 covers 17 residues. Reverse transcribing all isolated RNA meant expressed TCRB transcripts were sequenced. Clones were read by immunoSEQ multiplex PCR, and TCRdb kept only the in-frame ones, dropping some. The sample has about 360,000 clones, around 12% seen once; the top ten hold around 0.015%. Sequencing input: naive CD4+ T cells from blood. This rearrangement joins TRBV14 to TRBJ2-4, with D maybe TRBD2 (6 bases). The receptor was isolated from a young man in good health. The chain's CDR3 is CASSQDSQRVAKNIQYF. CDR3 DNA: TGTGCCAGCAGCCAAGATTCGCAGCGGGTAGCCAAAAACATTCAGTACTTC.